The 17 T cell receptor beta chains below come from one sample, sequenced in a study of OX40 agonist ivuxolimab in advanced cancers. Only in-frame clones appear in the TCRdb table, and some are missing; sequencing was by immunoSEQ multiplex PCR. The sample lists roughly 81,000 clones, around 89% occurring once. The sample in question was CD4+ or CD8+ T cells sorted from blood, obtained in a trial of the OX40 agonist ivuxolimab. Source of these receptors: an adult with an advanced solid tumor such as melanoma, head and neck, liver or kidney cancer.

V and J are TRBV7-9 and TRBJ1-6; D gene unclear. CDR1 is SEHNR and CDR2 is FQNEAQ in the germline V gene (reference sequence). Trimming shortened V by 1 base and J by 8 bases, and 6 bases separated the two germline ends. CDR3 length equals 13 residues. The chain's CDR3 is CASSLGNDSPLHF. As DNA, the CDR3 is TGTGCCAGCAGCTTAGGGAATGATTCACCCCTCCACTTT.

CDR3 amino acids: CASSSSIMGGSSYNEQFF. Written as DNA, the CDR3 is TGTGCCAGCAGCTCCTCAATTATGGGGGGGAGCTCCTACAATGAGCAGTTCTTC. The genes are TRBV7-3 and TRBJ2-1; 7 bases are a match to TRBD2. Germline V gene sequence: CDR1 SGHTA, CDR2 FQGTGA. This CDR3 contains 18 residues. With V trimmed by 4 bases and J by 0 bases, 12 bases remained unmatched. The full variable domain, completed using reference TRBV7-3 and TRBJ2-1, is GAGVSQTPSNKVTEKGKYVELRCDPISGHTALYWYRQSLGQGPEFLIYFQGTGAADDSGLPNDRFFAVRPEGSVSTLKIQRTERGDSAVYLCASSSSIMGGSSYNEQFFGPGTRLTVL.

The chain uses TRBV28 and TRBJ2-7; tentatively, D is TRBD1 (5 bases). Germline V gene data show CDR1 as MDHEN and CDR2 as SYDVKM. The CDR3 contains 12 residues. Trimming stripped 6 bases from V and 6 bases from J, with 12 bases between. CDR3 nucleotides: TGTGCCAGCAGCCCCCCGACAGCCGAGCAGTACTTC. Protein product: CASSPPTAEQYF.

CDR3 coding DNA: TGTGCCAGCAGCTCCGACCGGGACTCGGGGGAAAAACTGTTTTTT. Its translation is CASSSDRDSGEKLFF. The chain joins TRBV7-9 to TRBJ1-4; TRBD1 might be the D (5 bases). Trimming shortened V by 4 bases and J by 8 bases, and 17 bases separated the two germline ends. This CDR3 is built from 15 residues. The germline gives CDR1 SEHNR, CDR2 FQNEAQ (reference sequence). The full variable domain, its missing parts supplied by reference TRBV7-9 and TRBJ1-4, is DTGVSQNPRHKITKRGQNVTFRCDPISEHNRLYWYRQTLGQGPEFLTYFQNEAQLEKSRLLSDRFSAERPKGSFSTLEIQRTEQGDSAMYLCASSSDRDSGEKLFFGSGTQLSVL.

V and J are TRBV15 and TRBJ1-4, with D unclear. Germline values: CDR1 LNHNV, CDR2 YYDKDF (reference sequence). The CDR3 runs to 15 residues. The ends were cut back, 2 bases at V and 3 bases at J, with 10 bases in the middle. The CDR3 is CATSRPGPSNEKLFF. The DNA of the CDR3 is TGTGCCACCAGCAGACCAGGACCCTCTAATGAAAAACTGTTTTTT.

The chain uses TRBV6-6 and TRBJ1-5; D remains ambiguous. This CDR3 has 12 residues. Germline lookup yields CDR1 MNHNY and CDR2 SVGAGI (reference sequence). V lost 5 bases and J 3 bases, leaving 5 bases between the germline ends. The CDR3 DNA reads as TGTGCCAGCAGTCTCAACAATCAGCCCCAGCATTTT. Its translation is CASSLNNQPQHF.

The rearrangement links TRBV5-1 to TRBJ1-5, with 11 positions matching TRBD1. Per germline, CDR1 SGHRS and CDR2 YFSETQ. The trim removed 4 bases at V and 6 bases at J, leaving 9 bases unmatched. The CDR3 covers 16 residues. CDR3 protein: CASSPGTGGWSQPQHF. The CDR3 bases are TGCGCCAGCAGCCCCGGGACAGGGGGTTGGAGTCAGCCCCAGCATTTT.

The rearrangement uses TRBV5-1 and TRBJ2-6; D call uncertain. V lost 1 base and J 0 bases, leaving 11 bases between the germline ends. The CDR3 length is 17 residues. Germline CDR1 reads SGHRS; CDR2 reads YFSETQ. CDR3 amino acids: CASSLRLARSGANVLTF. CDR3 bases: TGCGCCAGCAGCTTGCGACTCGCCCGCTCTGGGGCCAACGTCCTGACTTTC.

The V gene is TRBV6-6, the J gene TRBJ2-2, with no clear D. Trimming took off 6 bases at V and 4 bases at J, with 9 bases between the two ends. The CDR3 covers 13 residues. CDR1 and CDR2 (germline): MNHNY, SVGAGI (reference sequence). For the CDR3, the DNA is TGTGCCAGCAGCCCCCGAGGCACCGGGGAGCTGTTTTTT. It encodes CASSPRGTGELFF.

This chain links TRBV18 with TRBJ2-7; no definite D call. V lost 3 bases to trimming and J lost 0 bases, with 15 bases between them. The CDR3 is made up of 16 amino acids. Looked up from germline, CDR1 is KGHSH and CDR2 is LQKENI. CDR3 bases: TGTGCCAGCTCACCGGTAGGCAAGGAACCCTCCTACGAGCAGTACTTC. It is translated as CASSPVGKEPSYEQYF.

This sequence joins TRBV5-5 and TRBJ2-3; D may be TRBD1 (6 bases). CDR3 length: 14 amino acids. CDR1 is SGHKS and CDR2 is YYEKEE in the germline V gene (reference sequence). With 4 bases removed from V and 6 bases from J, the gap between germline ends came to 15 bases. CDR3 sequence (DNA): TGTGCCAGCAGCGGGGACATTCCCGTGGATACGCAGTATTTT. It encodes CASSGDIPVDTQYF.

This clone was counted between two and nine times. This chain's CDR3 is CASSLQGSEQYF. The CDR3 coding sequence is TGTGCCAGCAGTCTTCAGGGGAGCGAGCAGTACTTC. The chain employs TRBV28 and TRBJ2-7; the D gene is possibly TRBD1 (6 bases). CDR3 length equals 12 residues. Germline V gives CDR1 MDHEN, CDR2 SYDVKM. Deletions cut 5 bases from V and 6 bases from J, with 11 bases between.

The genes are TRBV7-8 and TRBJ2-2, with D tentatively TRBD1 (5 bases). The CDR3 spans 16 residues. Trimming cost V 7 bases and J 0 bases, with 15 bases left between them. Per the germline V gene, CDR1 is SGHVS and CDR2 is FQNEAQ. The CDR3 region has the DNA TGTGCCAGCACCTCCAGGGTACTGGCGAACACCGGGGAGCTGTTTTTT. The encoded protein is CASTSRVLANTGELFF.

The chain carries TRBV7-9 and TRBJ1-4; D may be TRBD1 (6 bases). Germline V lookup: CDR1 SEHNR, CDR2 FQNEAQ (reference sequence). The CDR3 loop spans 13 amino acids. V shed 6 bases and J shed 5 bases, with 10 bases lying between them. CDR3 amino acids: CASRPTGNEKLFF. The CDR3, as DNA: TGTGCCAGCAGGCCGACAGGCAATGAAAAACTGTTTTTT. Variable domain in full (rest from reference TRBV7-9 and TRBJ1-4): DTGVSQNPRHKITKRGQNVTFRCDPISEHNRLYWYRQTLGQGPEFLTYFQNEAQLEKSRLLSDRFSAERPKGSFSTLEIQRTEQGDSAMYLCASRPTGNEKLFFGSGTQLSVL.

The gene calls are TRBV19 and TRBJ2-1; no clear D. CDR1 is LNHDA and CDR2 is SQIVND in the germline V gene (reference sequence). The length of the CDR3 is 18 residues. The ends were cut back, 1 base at V and 4 bases at J, with 20 bases in the middle. CDR3 nucleotides: TGTGCCAGTAGTATAGGGTTAAGTTTGAGCCTAAGGTACAATGAGCAGTTCTTC. This gives the protein CASSIGLSLSLRYNEQFF.

The V call is TRBV7-3, the J call TRBJ1-4, with a tentative D call TRBD1 (5 bases). The CDR3 runs 16 residues. Germline-derived CDR1 and CDR2 are SGHTA and FQGTGA. Trimming cost V 4 bases and J 0 bases, with 12 bases left between them. Here the CDR3 reads CASSWARQSTNEKLFF. The CDR3 bases are TGTGCCAGCAGCTGGGCTCGACAGTCAACTAATGAAAAACTGTTTTTT.

This clone was found once. The V gene is TRBV7-9, the J gene TRBJ1-1; weak D call: TRBD1 (5 bases). V shed 6 bases and J shed 0 bases, with 11 bases lying between them. The CDR3 runs 14 residues. Germline V CDR1 and CDR2: SEHNR, FQNEAQ (reference sequence). The CDR3 loop is CASRGDGMNTEAFF. The CDR3 DNA is TGTGCCAGCAGGGGGGACGGCATGAACACTGAAGCTTTCTTT.